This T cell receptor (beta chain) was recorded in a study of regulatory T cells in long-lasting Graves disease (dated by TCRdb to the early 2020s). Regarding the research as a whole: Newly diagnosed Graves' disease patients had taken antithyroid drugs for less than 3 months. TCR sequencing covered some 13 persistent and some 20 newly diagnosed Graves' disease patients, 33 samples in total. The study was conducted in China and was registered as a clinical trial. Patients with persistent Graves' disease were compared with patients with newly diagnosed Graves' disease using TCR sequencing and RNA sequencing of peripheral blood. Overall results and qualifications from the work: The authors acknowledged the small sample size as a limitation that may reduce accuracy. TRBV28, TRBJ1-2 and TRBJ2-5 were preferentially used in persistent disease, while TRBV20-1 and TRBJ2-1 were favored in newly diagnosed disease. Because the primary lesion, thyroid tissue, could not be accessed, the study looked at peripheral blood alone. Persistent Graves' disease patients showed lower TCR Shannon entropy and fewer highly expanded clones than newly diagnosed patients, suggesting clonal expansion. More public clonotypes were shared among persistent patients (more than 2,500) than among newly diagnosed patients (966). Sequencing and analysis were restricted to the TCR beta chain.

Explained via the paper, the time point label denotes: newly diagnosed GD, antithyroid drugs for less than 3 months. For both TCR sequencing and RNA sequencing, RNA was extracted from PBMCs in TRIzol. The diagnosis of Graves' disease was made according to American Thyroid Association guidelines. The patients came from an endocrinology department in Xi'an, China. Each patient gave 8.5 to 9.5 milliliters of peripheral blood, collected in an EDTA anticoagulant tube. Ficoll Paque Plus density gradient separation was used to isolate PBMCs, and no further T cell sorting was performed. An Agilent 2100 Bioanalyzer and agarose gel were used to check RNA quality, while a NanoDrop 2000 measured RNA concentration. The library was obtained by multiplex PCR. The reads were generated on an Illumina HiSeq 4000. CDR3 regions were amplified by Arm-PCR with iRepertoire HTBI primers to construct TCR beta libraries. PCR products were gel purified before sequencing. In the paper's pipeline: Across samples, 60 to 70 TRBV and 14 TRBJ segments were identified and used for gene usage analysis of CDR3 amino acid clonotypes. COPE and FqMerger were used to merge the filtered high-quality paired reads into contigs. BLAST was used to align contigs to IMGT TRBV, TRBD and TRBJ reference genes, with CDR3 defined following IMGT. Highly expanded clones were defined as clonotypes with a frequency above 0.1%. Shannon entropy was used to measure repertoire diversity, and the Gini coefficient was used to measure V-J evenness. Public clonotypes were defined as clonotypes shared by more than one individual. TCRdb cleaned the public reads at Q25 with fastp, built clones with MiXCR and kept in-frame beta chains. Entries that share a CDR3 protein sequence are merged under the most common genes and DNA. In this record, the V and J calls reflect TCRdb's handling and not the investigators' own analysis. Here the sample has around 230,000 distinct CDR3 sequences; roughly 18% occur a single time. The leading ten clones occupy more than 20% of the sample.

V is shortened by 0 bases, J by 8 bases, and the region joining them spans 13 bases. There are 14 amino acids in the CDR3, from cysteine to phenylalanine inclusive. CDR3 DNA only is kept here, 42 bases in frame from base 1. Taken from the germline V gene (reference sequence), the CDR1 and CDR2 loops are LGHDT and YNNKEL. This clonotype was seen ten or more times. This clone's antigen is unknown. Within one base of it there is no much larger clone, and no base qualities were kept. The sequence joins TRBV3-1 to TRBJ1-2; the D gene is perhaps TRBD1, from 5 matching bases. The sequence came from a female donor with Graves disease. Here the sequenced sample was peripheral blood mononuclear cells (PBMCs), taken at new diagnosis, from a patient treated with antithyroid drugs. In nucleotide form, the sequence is TGTGCCAGCAGCCAAGACCAGGGTGGTTGGGGCTACACCTTC. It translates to CASSQDQGGWGYTF.